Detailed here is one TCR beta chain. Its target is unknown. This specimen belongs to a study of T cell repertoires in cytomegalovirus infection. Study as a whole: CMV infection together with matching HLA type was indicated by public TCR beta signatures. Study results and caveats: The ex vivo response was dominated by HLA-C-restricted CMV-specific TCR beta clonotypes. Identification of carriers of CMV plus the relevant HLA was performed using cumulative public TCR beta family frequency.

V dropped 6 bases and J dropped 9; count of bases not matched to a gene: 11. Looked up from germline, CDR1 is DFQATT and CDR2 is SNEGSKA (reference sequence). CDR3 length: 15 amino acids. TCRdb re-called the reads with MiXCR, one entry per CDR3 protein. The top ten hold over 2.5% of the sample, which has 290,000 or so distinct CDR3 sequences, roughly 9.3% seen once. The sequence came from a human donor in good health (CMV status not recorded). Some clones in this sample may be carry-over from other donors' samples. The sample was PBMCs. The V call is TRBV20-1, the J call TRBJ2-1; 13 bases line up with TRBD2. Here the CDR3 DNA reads TGCAGTGCAATAGGGACTAGCGGGGCTATTTTTGAGCAGTTCTTC. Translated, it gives CSAIGTSGAIFEQFF.